Following are 7 T cell receptor beta chains from one sample sequenced in a study of response to subunit inactivated influenza vaccine. A single record per CDR3 protein comes from TCRdb applying MiXCR to the RT-PCR reads. The table shows 860,000 or so distinct CDR3 sequences, with approximately 21% occurring only once. Specimen: PBMCs from blood, collected about 5 days after vaccination. These receptor sequences come from a man in his forties or fifties who received an inactivated influenza vaccine.

The chain has TRBV20-1 and TRBJ2-1; D unresolved. Germline V gene data show CDR1 as DFQATT and CDR2 as SNEGSKA (reference sequence). Trimming left V 6 bases short and J 10 bases short, with 16 bases between. The CDR3 extends over 12 amino acids. The CDR3: CSARLTTREQFF. The CDR3 nucleotides read TGCAGTGCCAGACTTACTACACGAGAGCAGTTCTTC.

The chain recombines TRBV29-1 with TRBJ1-2, with TRBD1 matching 7 bases. Germline CDR1 is SQVTM and CDR2 is ANQGSEA. This CDR3 is 15 amino acids long. The V segment lost 4 bases and the J segment 7 bases; nucleotides outside the gene matches: 15. CDR3 loop: CSVGETGKLEGGYTF. The CDR3 coding sequence is TGCAGCGTTGGGGAGACAGGGAAACTAGAGGGTGGCTACACCTTC.

This clonotype has ten or more counts. V usage is TRBV5-1 and J usage is TRBJ2-3, with 13 positions matching TRBD2. V lost 3 bases and J lost 2; bases outside the gene matches: 6. The length of the CDR3 is 17 residues. Germline lookup yields CDR1 SGHRS and CDR2 YFSETQ. CDR3 in DNA: TGCGCCAGCAGCTCCGGGACTAGCGGGGATGACACAGATACGCAGTATTTT. Amino acids: CASSSGTSGDDTDTQYF.

The table lists this clonotype with a few counts. This chain links TRBV5-5 with TRBJ2-7; TRBD2 matches at 8 bases. The ends lost 3 bases at V and 4 bases at J; junction bases unmatched: 12. CDR3 length: 16 residues. Per the germline V gene, CDR1 is SGHKS and CDR2 is YYEKEE (reference sequence). This CDR3 reads CASSSGTGTRGYEQYF. CDR3 bases: TGTGCCAGCAGCTCCGGAACCGGGACTAGGGGGTACGAGCAGTACTTC.

This chain links TRBV5-1 with TRBJ2-3, with 7 bases identical to TRBD2. Trimming cost V 0 bases and J 6 bases; bases outside gene matches: 13. Germline V gives CDR1 SGHRS, CDR2 YFSETQ. The CDR3 consists of 17 residues. The CDR3 DNA reads as TGCGCCAGCAGCTTGGAGGGGCAAGCGCGGGGGAAGGATACGCAGTATTTT. It translates to CASSLEGQARGKDTQYF.

V is TRBV12-5 and J is TRBJ2-2; the D is unclear. Germline lookup yields CDR1 LGHNT and CDR2 FRNRAP. CDR3 size: 12 residues. Between the trimmed V and J ends, which lost 3 bases and 3 bases, there was a span of 2 bases. CDR3 nucleotide sequence: TGTGCTAGTGGTTTTGACACCGGGGAGCTGTTTTTT. Its translation is CASGFDTGELFF.

This clonotype showed up just a few times. V gene TRBV15 combines with J gene TRBJ2-6, with D maybe TRBD1 (5 bases). There are 17 residues in the CDR3. Germline values: CDR1 LNHNV, CDR2 YYDKDF (reference sequence). The germline V and J ends were trimmed by 5 bases and 2 bases, with 16 bases remaining between them. The CDR3 DNA follows: TGTGCCACCAGCGGAACTTCCCGCAGGGCTGGGGCCAACGTCCTGACTTTC. Encoded protein: CATSGTSRRAGANVLTF.